Below are 14 T cell receptor beta chains sequenced from a single sample in a study of blood T cell repertoires in COVID-19. Method: immunoSEQ multiplex PCR; TCRdb's copy keeps in-frame clones and lacks some. The sample lists approximately 270,000 clones, 70% to 90% occurring once. The material sequenced was peripheral blood. The receptors were gathered from an older man with acute or convalescent COVID-19.

In its sample, this clone was seen once. The CDR3 loop is CASSLSGVANEQFF. The CDR3 nucleotides are TGCGCCAGCAGCTTGAGCGGAGTAGCCAATGAGCAGTTCTTC. V and J are TRBV5-1 and TRBJ2-1; possible D gene TRBD2, 5 bases. This CDR3 is built from 14 residues. The V end was cut by 1 base, the J end by 6 bases, with 11 bases between. Germline CDR1 reads SGHRS; CDR2 reads YFSETQ.

Points on this clone: The same CDR3 also results from other DNA sequences found in this sample. The chain uses TRBV19 and TRBJ1-5, with TRBD1 matching 8 bases. Per the germline V gene, CDR1 is LNHDA and CDR2 is SQIVND (reference sequence). Trimming at V came to 4 bases and at J to 2 bases, leaving 1 base not matched to a gene. There are 14 residues in the CDR3. The CDR3 DNA reads as TGTGCCAGTAGTACGACAGGGGGCAATCAGCCCCAGCATTTT. It encodes CASSTTGGNQPQHF.

The chain links TRBV7-2 to TRBJ1-1; 9 bases align to TRBD1. CDR1 and CDR2 (germline): SGHTA, FQGNSA. Trimming at V came to 8 bases and at J to 4 bases, leaving 5 bases not matched to a gene. CDR3 length: 13 residues. The CDR3 sequence: CASARDRVTEAFF. For the CDR3, the DNA is TGTGCCAGCGCCCGGGACAGGGTCACTGAAGCTTTCTTT.

In its sample, this clone was seen once. The rearrangement links TRBV19 to TRBJ1-1; 9 nucleotides line up with TRBD1. The CDR3 runs to 14 residues. Germline V gene lookup returns CDR1 LNHDA and CDR2 SQIVND (reference sequence). After removal of 7 bases from V and 3 bases from J, the junction contained 6 bases not matched to a gene. CDR3 loop: CASTSRQGDTEAFF. CDR3 DNA sequence: TGTGCCAGTACCTCGAGACAGGGGGACACTGAAGCTTTCTTT. The complete variable domain, with remaining parts taken from reference TRBV19 and TRBJ1-1, reads DGGITQSPKYLFRKEGQNVTLSCEQNLNHDAMYWYRQDPGQGLRLIYYSQIVNDFQKGDIAEGYSVSREKKESFPLTVTSAQKNPTAFYLCASTSRQGDTEAFFGQGTRLTVV.

The chain links TRBV19 to TRBJ2-5, with 9 bases lining up with TRBD1. With 5 bases clipped from V and 1 base from J, the junction kept 5 bases outside the gene matches. CDR1 is LNHDA and CDR2 is SQIVND in the germline V gene (reference sequence). CDR3 length equals 15 residues. The CDR3 DNA sequence: TGTGCCAGTAGTCGGACAGGGGAATTCCAAGAGACCCAGTACTTC. Its translation is CASSRTGEFQETQYF.

This clone has a single count. The CDR3: CASSSSWTGSTDTQYF. CDR3 DNA: TGTGCCAGCAGTTCCTCATGGACAGGTAGCACAGATACGCAGTATTTT. The chain combines TRBV27 with TRBJ2-3; TRBD1 agrees at 7 bases. Looked up from germline, CDR1 is MNHEY and CDR2 is SMNVEV (reference sequence). This CDR3 contains 16 residues. The J segment lost 0 bases and the V segment lost 4 bases, leaving 7 bases of the junction unmatched.

This clone has only one observation. V is TRBV4-3 and J is TRBJ1-2; 10 bases fit TRBD1. Germline V CDR1 and CDR2: LGHNA, YSLEER. The CDR3 covers 16 residues. J gave up 6 bases and V 0 bases, and 7 bases lay outside the gene matches. The CDR3 spells CASSQDLGQGKDGYTF. DNA for the CDR3: TGCGCCAGCAGCCAAGATCTGGGACAGGGGAAGGATGGCTACACCTTC.

The chain employs TRBV20-1 and TRBJ1-3; D perhaps matches TRBD1 (5 bases). V was clipped by 4 bases and J by 2 bases, with 12 bases between them. This CDR3 contains 14 residues. The germline CDR1 and CDR2 sequences are DFQATT and SNEGSKA (reference sequence). The chain's CDR3 is CSAIEGTTGNTIYF. CDR3 nucleotide sequence: TGCAGTGCTATTGAGGGGACTACTGGAAACACCATATATTTT.

The V call is TRBV19, the J call TRBJ1-4; 11 bases are a match to TRBD1. V shed 5 bases and J 5 bases; nucleotides not matched to a gene: 4. This CDR3 has 15 amino acids. Germline CDR1 LNHDA, CDR2 SQIVND (reference sequence). The CDR3 region is CASSHRDRGNEKLFF. Written as DNA, the CDR3 is TGTGCCAGTAGTCACCGGGACAGGGGGAATGAAAAACTGTTTTTT.

The rearrangement uses TRBV15 and TRBJ2-1; D is undetermined. The CDR3 totals 15 residues. Germline lookup yields CDR1 LNHNV and CDR2 YYDKDF (reference sequence). V was pared by 5 bases and J by 0 bases, with 11 bases between. The CDR3 loop is CATSPSRSSYNEQFF. The CDR3 DNA follows: TGTGCCACCAGCCCTTCCCGGAGCTCCTACAATGAGCAGTTCTTC.

The rearrangement uses TRBV28 and TRBJ2-7, with 7 bases lining up with TRBD2. Trimming took 4 bases from V and 5 from J; bases not matched to a gene: 8. The CDR3 contains 14 residues. Germline V gene data show CDR1 as MDHEN and CDR2 as SYDVKM. CDR3 sequence reads: CASSYLLAGHEQYF. CDR3 coding DNA: TGTGCCAGCAGTTATTTATTAGCGGGCCACGAGCAGTACTTC.

V gene TRBV4-2 combines with J gene TRBJ2-3; 8 bases align to TRBD1. The germline gives CDR1 LGHNA, CDR2 YNFKEQ. CDR3 length: 16 residues. The V and J ends lost 0 bases and 6 bases, in that order; junction bases with no gene match: 8. The CDR3 here is CASSQEGQGAQDTQYF. CDR3 sequence (DNA): TGTGCCAGCAGCCAAGAAGGGCAGGGGGCTCAGGATACGCAGTATTTT.

This clone was detected only once. The gene calls are TRBV10-1 and TRBJ2-7, with a possible D match to TRBD2 (5 bases). CDR3 length: 18 amino acids. Deletions cut 3 bases from V and 3 bases from J, with 24 bases between. From germline, CDR1 is WNHNN and CDR2 SYGVQD (reference sequence). CDR3 DNA sequence: TGCGCCAGCAGTGAAACTAGTATGGGCTGCCGTAGGAGCTACGAGCAGTACTTC. Translating it yields CASSETSMGCRRSYEQYF.

CDR3 in amino acids: CASSLEGLGTDTQYF. The CDR3 nucleotides are TGTGCCAGCAGTTTAGAGGGTTTGGGCACAGATACGCAGTATTTT. The chain combines TRBV28 with TRBJ2-3, with a weak D call TRBD2 (5 bases). V shed 2 bases and J shed 1 base, with 10 bases lying between them. The CDR3 contains 15 residues. The germline V gene encodes CDR1 MDHEN and CDR2 SYDVKM.